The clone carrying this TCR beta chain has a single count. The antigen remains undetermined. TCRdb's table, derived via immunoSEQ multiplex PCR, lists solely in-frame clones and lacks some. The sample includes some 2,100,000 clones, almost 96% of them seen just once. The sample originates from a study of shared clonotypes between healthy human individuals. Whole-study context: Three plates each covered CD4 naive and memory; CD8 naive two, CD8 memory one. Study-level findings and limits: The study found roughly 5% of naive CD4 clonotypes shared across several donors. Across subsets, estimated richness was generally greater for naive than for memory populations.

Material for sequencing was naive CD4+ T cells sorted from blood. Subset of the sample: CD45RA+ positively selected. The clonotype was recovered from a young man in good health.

Here the CDR3 DNA reads TGTGCCAGCAGCTTGTATATCCTGACGGACGAGCAGTACTTC. Residues: CASSLYILTDEQYF. The chain employs TRBV5-6 and TRBJ2-7; D remains ambiguous. This CDR3 spans 14 amino acids. V was trimmed by 1 base and J by 5 bases, leaving 13 bases between them. Germline CDR1 is SGHDT and CDR2 is YYEEEE.